Listed below are T cell receptor beta chains from one sample, sequenced in a study of cytomegalovirus exposure and HLA in healthy donors. The protocol was immunoSEQ multiplex PCR, while the TCRdb copy is restricted to in-frame clones and leaves out a portion. In total, the table holds under 200,000 clones. Sequenced material: PBMCs. Source of these receptors: a man aged 25 to 45 in good health and CMV-seronegative. Each CDR3 is given without its conserved first and last residue. Fields, in order: V gene, J gene, CDR3 protein.

TRBV7-6	TRBJ1-2	ASSLRGGGGYT
TRBV7-9	TRBJ2-7	ASSLGTMAFSYEQY
TRBV28	TRBJ1-4	ASKLVDNGEKLF
TRBV9	TRBJ2-1	ASSVSGDPLISYNEQF
TRBV19	TRBJ1-1	ASSIYGGEAF
TRBV6-6	TRBJ1-1	ASSYLQGMNTEAF
TRBV21-1	TRBJ2-7	ASSLYEQY
TRBV5-4	TRBJ2-1	ASSTGTGGYNEQF
TRBV6-5	TRBJ1-6	ASRDTHSPLH
TRBV30	TRBJ2-2	AWDGNPPNTGELF
TRBV27	TRBJ1-2	ASSPQGKDGYT
TRBV7-9	TRBJ2-2	ASSYRMMVAQNTGELF
TRBV19	TRBJ1-5	ASSIASTYSNQPQH
TRBV5-6	TRBJ1-6	ASSLVGGASYNSPLH
TRBV29-1	TRBJ2-5	SVRRTRGFQETQY
TRBV5-6	TRBJ2-2	ASSLAGGSGELF
TRBV18	TRBJ2-2	ASSPQGLTMTGELF
TRBV19	TRBJ2-2	ASSMTRQILAGELF
TRBV6-4	TRBJ2-3	ASSESSGGTDTQY
TRBV6-1	TRBJ2-3	ASRDRVADTQY
TRBV15	TRBJ1-5	ATSRDRPGGNQPQH
TRBV6-5	TRBJ2-3	ASSYEGNRFTDTQY
TRBV2	TRBJ2-1	ASQRLVGTNNEQF
TRBV9	TRBJ2-3	ASSETGRGAQY
TRBV9	TRBJ2-7	ASSARLASHEQY
TRBV6-5	TRBJ1-4	ASSATATNEKLF
TRBV5-4	TRBJ1-1	ASSLQASMNTEAF
TRBV2	TRBJ2-1	ASRILSGSYNEQF
TRBV5-1	TRBJ2-5	ASSLVAGGRETQY
TRBV5-6	TRBJ2-1	ASSSRNEQF
TRBV2	TRBJ1-5	ASISSVGSASNQPQH
TRBV5-4	.	ASSVGQTYEQY
TRBV11-3	TRBJ2-7	ASSPYSGSYEQY
TRBV2	TRBJ1-2	ASSYRDRGSDDGYT
TRBV6-5	TRBJ2-4	ASSTGQGGKNIQY